This TCR beta chain derives from a study of long-term antiretroviral therapy in people with HIV. Notes on the study in general: ART preceded a rise in diversity that nonetheless stayed lower than in transplant donor controls. The clones with expansion before ART were dominant in the repertoire at all time points.

Specimens retained roughly 1-11 million cryopreserved PBMC preceding DNA extraction. Trimming cost V 0 bases and J 2 bases, with 6 bases left between them. Germline V CDR1 and CDR2: MNHNY, SVGAGI (reference sequence). There are 14 residues in the CDR3. The assay used was immunoSEQ (version v3.0), run at survey level. TCRdb's table, derived via immunoSEQ multiplex PCR, lists solely in-frame clones and lacks some. The table lists about 17,000 clones, 90% to 95% of them singletons, with roughly 13% in the top ten. On this clone: Its antigen is currently unknown.

Sequenced material: unsorted PBMCs, taken 0.6 years after starting antiretroviral therapy. This receptor was obtained from a woman in her forties with HIV. The rearrangement links TRBV6-6 to TRBJ2-3; no reliable D call. DNA for the CDR3: TGTGCCAGCAGTTACTCCATCTTCACAGATACGCAGTATTTT. Protein product: CASSYSIFTDTQYF.